One and the same sample provided the 11 T cell receptor beta chains below, sequenced in a study of Graves' ophthalmopathy and Graves' hyperthyroidism. Beta-chain TCR CDR3 regions were amplified from RNA transcripts. After a first-round RT-PCR with HTBI primers, a second-round multiplex PCR was run. TCRdb reprocessed the multiplex PCR reads with MiXCR, giving one entry per CDR3 protein. The top ten clones hold around 1.5% of a sample with around 400,000 distinct CDR3 sequences, around 16% of them seen once. The sequenced sample was peripheral blood. Source of these receptors: a woman between 18 and 30 years old with Graves' ophthalmopathy.

This clonotype has a count of ten or more. This chain uses TRBV10-3 with TRBJ1-2; D gene uncertain. V shed 3 bases and J shed 6 bases, with 8 bases lying between them. The CDR3 has 12 amino acids. Germline CDR1 reads ENHRY; CDR2 reads SYGVKD. This CDR3 is CAISDTVDGYTF. The DNA of the CDR3 is TGTGCCATCAGTGACACTGTTGATGGCTACACCTTC.

This clonotype appeared many times. The genes are TRBV19 and TRBJ2-5; D not certain. The CDR3 length is 13 residues. V was shortened by 5 bases and J by 1 base, with 8 bases between the two germline ends. Germline V gives CDR1 LNHDA, CDR2 SQIVND (reference sequence). CDR3 DNA: TGTGCCAGTAGTGGGCCGTTCCAAGAGACCCAGTACTTC. Protein: CASSGPFQETQYF.

The chain recombines TRBV7-9 with TRBJ1-1, with D perhaps matching TRBD1 (5 bases). Trimming removed 6 bases from V and 4 bases from J, with 15 bases in between. The germline gives CDR1 SEHNR, CDR2 FQNEAQ (reference sequence). This CDR3 spans 14 amino acids. The DNA for the CDR3 is TGTGCCAGCAGGGATGGGGGTGGCAGCACTGAAGCTTTCTTT. This gives the protein CASRDGGGSTEAFF.

The chain recombines TRBV6-5 with TRBJ1-6; 7 nucleotides match TRBD1. The V gene's germline CDR1 is MNHEY and CDR2 SVGAGI. The length of the CDR3 is 16 residues. Trimming cost V 4 bases and J 4 bases; bases outside gene matches: 7. The CDR3 spells CASSSQGGQYNSPLHF. Written as DNA, the CDR3 is TGTGCCAGCAGTTCCCAGGGGGGGCAGTATAATTCACCCCTCCACTTT.

This clonotype was counted at least ten times. CDR3 sequence: CASSIPGRNTEAFF. The CDR3 DNA is TGTGCCAGTAGTATCCCGGGGAGGAACACTGAAGCTTTCTTT. The chain couples TRBV19 to TRBJ1-1; unclear D gene. The CDR3 spans 14 residues. CDR1 is LNHDA and CDR2 is SQIVND in the germline V gene (reference sequence). Trimming took off 3 bases at V and 1 base at J, with 9 bases between the two ends.

This clonotype was detected ten times or more. This sequence joins TRBV29-1 and TRBJ2-5, with unresolved D. V gave up 5 bases and J gave up 5 bases, with 9 bases separating them. The CDR3 is made up of 11 amino acids. The germline gives CDR1 SQVTM, CDR2 ANQGSEA. The CDR3 nucleotides read TGCAGCGTTTTACTTGGGGAGACCCAGTACTTC. Protein: CSVLLGETQYF.

This clonotype was observed at least ten times. The CDR3 region has the DNA TGTGCCAGCAGAATTCGGACAACTGGGGCCAACGTCCTGACTTTC. This translates into CASRIRTTGANVLTF. This rearrangement joins TRBV6-2 or TRBV6-3 to TRBJ2-6; a weak D match, TRBD1 (5 bases). V was clipped by 6 bases and J by 2 bases, with 11 bases between them. This CDR3 spans 15 amino acids. Germline V gene lookup returns CDR1 MNHEY and CDR2 SVGEGT.

This clonotype has ten or more counts. The chain recombines TRBV7-8 with TRBJ1-1; D is uncertain. The CDR3 runs 13 residues. The V gene lost 6 bases and the J gene lost 2 bases, with 10 bases spanning the gap. The V gene's germline CDR1 is SGHVS and CDR2 FQNEAQ. The DNA for the CDR3 is TGTGCCAGCAGTCCCTTGTCCAACACTGAAGCTTTCTTT. This translates into CASSPLSNTEAFF.

This clonotype was observed at least ten times. The chain links TRBV6-1 to TRBJ1-3; D is uncertain. This CDR3 region has 14 residues. V gave up 6 bases and J gave up 2 bases, with 11 bases separating them. Germline V gene sequence: CDR1 MNHNS, CDR2 SASEGT. Here the CDR3 reads CASREQDTGNTIYF. The DNA for the CDR3 is TGTGCCAGCAGGGAACAAGATACTGGAAACACCATATATTTT.

The chain is built from TRBV6-5 and TRBJ1-1; D is possibly TRBD1 (5 bases). The CDR3 is made up of 14 amino acids. V was shortened by 2 bases and J by 4 bases, with 11 bases between the two germline ends. Germline V gene sequence: CDR1 MNHEY, CDR2 SVGAGI. CDR3 sequence (DNA): TGTGCCAGCAGTTACGACCCGGGGGGCACTGAAGCTTTCTTT. Its translation is CASSYDPGGTEAFF.

This clonotype was recorded at least ten times. The junction departs from germline at one end; a sequencing error may be responsible. The chain combines TRBV7-8 with TRBJ1-1; D is unresolved. This CDR3 is 15 amino acids long. The germline gives CDR1 SGHVS, CDR2 FQNEAQ. The CDR3 DNA is TGTGCCAGCAGCTTAGCGTGGGCCGGGAACGCTGAAGCTTTCTTT. Residues: CASSLAWAGNAEAFF. Based on the CDR3 plus reference TRBV7-8 and TRBJ1-1, the full variable domain is GAGVSQSPRYKVAKRGQDVALRCDPISGHVSLFWYQQALGQGPEFLTYFQNEAQLDKSGLPSDRFFAERPEGSVSTLKIQRTQQEDSAVYLCASSLAWAGNAEAFFGQGTRLTVV.